This TCR beta chain was captured in a study of cytomegalovirus exposure and HLA in healthy donors. In germline, CDR1 is MNHEY, CDR2 SMNVEV (reference sequence). The CDR3 loop spans 16 amino acids. V dropped 5 bases and J dropped 0; count of bases not matched to a gene: 5. Primers: 60 Vbeta forward and 13 Jbeta reverse. Only in-frame clones appear in the TCRdb table, and some are missing; sequencing was by immunoSEQ multiplex PCR. The repertoire table contains approximately 50,000 clones. The receptor comes from a man aged 18 to 29 in good health and CMV-seropositive. The gene calls are TRBV27 and TRBJ2-7, with 12 bases matching TRBD2. The sequenced sample consisted of PBMCs. The CDR3, as DNA: TGTGCCAGCAGTCCCGGACTAGCGGGAATCTCCTACGAGCAGTACTTC. Amino acids: CASSPGLAGISYEQYF.